One TCR beta chain is described in this entry. Its antigen is currently unknown. Germline CDR1 is SGHDN and CDR2 is FVKESK. V was clipped by 2 bases and J by 6 bases, with 11 bases between them. The CDR3 has 14 residues. The sample originates from a study of OX40 agonist ivuxolimab in advanced cancers. The wider study: Ivuxolimab is a fully human IgG2 antibody that activates OX40 (CD134). A partial response was reached by three patients: one with hepatocellular carcinoma and two with cutaneous melanoma.

General study results and limits: Some nonresponders also had low normalized T-cell clonal expansion.

Sequencing used immunoSEQ multiplex PCR; TCRdb keeps in-frame clones, though not all of them. The table includes approximately 86,000 clones, roughly 92% detected once. The sequence was collected from an adult with an advanced solid tumor such as melanoma, head and neck, liver or kidney cancer. The chain uses TRBV14 and TRBJ2-1; no firm D call. The sequenced sample was CD4+ or CD8+ T cells sorted from blood, obtained in a trial of the OX40 agonist ivuxolimab. In DNA form, the CDR3 reads TGTGCCAGCAGCCAACCTGAGAGAGGCAATGAGCAGTTCTTC. Translation: CASSQPERGNEQFF.